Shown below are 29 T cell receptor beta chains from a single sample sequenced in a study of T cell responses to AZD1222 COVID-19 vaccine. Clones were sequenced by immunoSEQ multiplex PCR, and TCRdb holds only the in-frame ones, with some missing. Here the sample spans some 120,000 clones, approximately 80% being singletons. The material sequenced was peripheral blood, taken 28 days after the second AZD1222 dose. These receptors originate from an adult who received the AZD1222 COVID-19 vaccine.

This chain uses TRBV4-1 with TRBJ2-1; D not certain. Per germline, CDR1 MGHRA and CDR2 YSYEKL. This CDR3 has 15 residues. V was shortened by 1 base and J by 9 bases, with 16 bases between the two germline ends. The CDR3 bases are TGCGCCAGCAGCCAAGTAGGACGGAGAATTAGTGAGCAGTTCTTC. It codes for CASSQVGRRISEQFF.

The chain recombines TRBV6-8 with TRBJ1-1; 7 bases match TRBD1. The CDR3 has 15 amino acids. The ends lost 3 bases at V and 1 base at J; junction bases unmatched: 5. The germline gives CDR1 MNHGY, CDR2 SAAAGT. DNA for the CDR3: TGTGCCAGCAGTTATCCGGGACAGCGGAACACTGAAGCTTTCTTT. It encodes CASSYPGQRNTEAFF.

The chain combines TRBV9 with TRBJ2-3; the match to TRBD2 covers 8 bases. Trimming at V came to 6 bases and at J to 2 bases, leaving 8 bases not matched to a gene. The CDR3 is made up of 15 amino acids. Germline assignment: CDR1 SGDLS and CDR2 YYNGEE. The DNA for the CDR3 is TGTGCCAGCACCCCGCGGGGGGCCTACACAGATACGCAGTATTTT. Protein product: CASTPRGAYTDTQYF.

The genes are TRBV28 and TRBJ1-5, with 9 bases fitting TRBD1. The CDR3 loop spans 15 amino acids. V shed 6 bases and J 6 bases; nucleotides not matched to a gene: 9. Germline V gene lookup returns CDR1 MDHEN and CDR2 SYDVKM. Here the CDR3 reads CASSSGTGLGQPQHF. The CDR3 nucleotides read TGTGCCAGCAGCTCTGGGACAGGGCTGGGTCAGCCCCAGCATTTT.

CDR3 coding DNA: TGTGCCAGCAGCATGCGACAGGGCAATGAGCAGTTCTTC. Amino acids: CASSMRQGNEQFF. The genes are TRBV7-2 and TRBJ2-1; 7 bases fit TRBD1. Germline V CDR1 and CDR2: SGHTA, FQGNSA. With 5 bases clipped from V and 6 bases from J, the junction kept 4 bases outside the gene matches. The CDR3 length is 13 residues.

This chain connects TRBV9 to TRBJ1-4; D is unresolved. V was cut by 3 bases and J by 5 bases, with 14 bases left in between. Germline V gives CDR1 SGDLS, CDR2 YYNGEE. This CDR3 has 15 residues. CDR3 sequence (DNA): TGTGCCAGCAGCGCCAGTGTGCAGGCAAATGAAAAACTGTTTTTT. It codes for CASSASVQANEKLFF.

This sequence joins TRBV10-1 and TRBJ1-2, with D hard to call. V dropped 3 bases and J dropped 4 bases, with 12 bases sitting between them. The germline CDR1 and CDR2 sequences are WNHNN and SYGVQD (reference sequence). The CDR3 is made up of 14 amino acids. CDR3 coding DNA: TGCGCCAGCAGTGATACAGCCTCCGGCTATGGCTACACCTTC. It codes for CASSDTASGYGYTF.

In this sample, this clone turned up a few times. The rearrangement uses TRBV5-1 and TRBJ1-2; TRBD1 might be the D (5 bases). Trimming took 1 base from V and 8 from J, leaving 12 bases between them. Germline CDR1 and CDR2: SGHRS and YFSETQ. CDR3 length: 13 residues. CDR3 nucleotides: TGCGCCAGCAGCTTGACGGGGGAACTCGGCTACACCTTC. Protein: CASSLTGELGYTF.

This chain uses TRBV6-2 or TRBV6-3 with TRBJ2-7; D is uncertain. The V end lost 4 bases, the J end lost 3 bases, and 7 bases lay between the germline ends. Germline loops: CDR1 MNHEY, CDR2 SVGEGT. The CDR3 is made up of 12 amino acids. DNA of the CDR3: TGTGCCAGCAGTTTAGGATACTACGAGCAGTACTTC. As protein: CASSLGYYEQYF.

In nucleotides, the CDR3 is TGTGCCAGCCTCCGTCCGGGACAAGATAATTCACCCCTCCACTTT. Translation: CASLRPGQDNSPLHF. V usage is TRBV6-5 and J usage is TRBJ1-6, with D perhaps TRBD1 (6 bases). Trimming left V 8 bases short and J 5 bases short, with 16 bases between. Germline CDR1 reads MNHEY; CDR2 reads SVGAGI. This CDR3 contains 15 residues.

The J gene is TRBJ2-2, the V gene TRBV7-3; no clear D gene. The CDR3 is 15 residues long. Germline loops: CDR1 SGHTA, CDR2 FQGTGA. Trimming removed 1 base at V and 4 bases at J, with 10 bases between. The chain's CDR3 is CASSLMGAATGELFF. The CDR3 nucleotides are TGTGCCAGCAGCTTAATGGGCGCGGCCACCGGGGAGCTGTTTTTT.

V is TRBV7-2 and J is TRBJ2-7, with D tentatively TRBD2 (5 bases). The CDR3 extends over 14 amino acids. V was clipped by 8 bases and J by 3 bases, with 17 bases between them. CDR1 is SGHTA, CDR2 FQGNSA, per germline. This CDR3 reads CASVALVRDYEQYF. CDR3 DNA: TGTGCCAGCGTTGCGCTTGTGAGGGACTACGAGCAGTACTTC.

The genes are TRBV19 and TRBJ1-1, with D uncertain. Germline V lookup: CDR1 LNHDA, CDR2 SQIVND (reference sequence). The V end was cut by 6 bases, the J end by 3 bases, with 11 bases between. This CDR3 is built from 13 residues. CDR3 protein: CASSMGPYTEAFF. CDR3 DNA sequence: TGTGCCAGTAGCATGGGCCCTTACACTGAAGCTTTCTTT.

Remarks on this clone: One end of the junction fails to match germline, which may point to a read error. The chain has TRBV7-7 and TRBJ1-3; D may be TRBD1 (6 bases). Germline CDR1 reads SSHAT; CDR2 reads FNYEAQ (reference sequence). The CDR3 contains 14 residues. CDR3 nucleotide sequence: TGTGCTAGCAGCGAAAAACAGGGAACGAACACCATATATTTT. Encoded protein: CASSEKQGTNTIYF.

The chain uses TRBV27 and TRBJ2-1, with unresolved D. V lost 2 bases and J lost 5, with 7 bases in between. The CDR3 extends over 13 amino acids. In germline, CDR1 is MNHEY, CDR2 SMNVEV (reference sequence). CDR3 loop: CASSLLGNNEQFF. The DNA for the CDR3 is TGTGCCAGCAGTTTACTTGGGAACAATGAGCAGTTCTTC.

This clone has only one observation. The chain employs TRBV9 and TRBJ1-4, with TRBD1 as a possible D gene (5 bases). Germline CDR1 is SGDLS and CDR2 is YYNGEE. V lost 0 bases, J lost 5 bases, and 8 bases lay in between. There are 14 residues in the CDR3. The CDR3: CASSVGGWNEKLFF. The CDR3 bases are TGTGCCAGCAGCGTAGGGGGGTGGAATGAAAAACTGTTTTTT.

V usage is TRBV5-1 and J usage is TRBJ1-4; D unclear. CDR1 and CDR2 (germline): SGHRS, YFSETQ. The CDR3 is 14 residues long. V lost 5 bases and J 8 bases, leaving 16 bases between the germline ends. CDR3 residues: CASSAGLEKEKLFF. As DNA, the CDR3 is TGCGCCAGCAGTGCGGGCCTTGAAAAAGAAAAACTGTTTTTT.

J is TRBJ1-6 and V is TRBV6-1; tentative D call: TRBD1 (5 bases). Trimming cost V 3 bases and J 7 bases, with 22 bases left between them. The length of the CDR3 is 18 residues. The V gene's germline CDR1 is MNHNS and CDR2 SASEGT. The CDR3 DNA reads TGTGCCAGCAGTGAGGATGTGGGGGTCTCAAACCCGAATTCACCCCTCCACTTT. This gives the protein CASSEDVGVSNPNSPLHF.

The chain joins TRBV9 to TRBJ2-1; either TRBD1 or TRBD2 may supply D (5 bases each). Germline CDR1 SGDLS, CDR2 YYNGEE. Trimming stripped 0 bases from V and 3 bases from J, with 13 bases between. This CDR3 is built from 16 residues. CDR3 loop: CASSVVAGRGYNEQFF. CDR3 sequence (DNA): TGTGCCAGCAGCGTAGTAGCAGGGAGAGGCTACAATGAGCAGTTCTTC.

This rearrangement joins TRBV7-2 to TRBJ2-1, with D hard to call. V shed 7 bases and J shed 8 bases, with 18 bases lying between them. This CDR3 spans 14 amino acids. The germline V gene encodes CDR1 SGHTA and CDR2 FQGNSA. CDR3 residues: CASTPPGLMHEQFF. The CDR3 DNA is TGTGCCAGCACCCCCCCGGGCTTGATGCATGAGCAGTTCTTC.

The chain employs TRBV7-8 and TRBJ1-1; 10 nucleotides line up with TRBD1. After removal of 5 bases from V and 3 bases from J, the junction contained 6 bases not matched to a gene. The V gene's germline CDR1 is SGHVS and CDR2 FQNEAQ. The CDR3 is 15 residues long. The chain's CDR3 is CASSGQDRGDTEAFF. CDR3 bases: TGTGCCAGCAGCGGCCAGGACAGGGGGGACACTGAAGCTTTCTTT.

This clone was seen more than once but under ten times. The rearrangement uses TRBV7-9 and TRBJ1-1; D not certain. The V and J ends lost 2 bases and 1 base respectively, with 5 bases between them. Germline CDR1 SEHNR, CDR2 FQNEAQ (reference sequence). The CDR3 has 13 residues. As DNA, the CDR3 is TGTGCCAGCAGCTTATTAGAGAACACTGAAGCTTTCTTT. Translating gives CASSLLENTEAFF.

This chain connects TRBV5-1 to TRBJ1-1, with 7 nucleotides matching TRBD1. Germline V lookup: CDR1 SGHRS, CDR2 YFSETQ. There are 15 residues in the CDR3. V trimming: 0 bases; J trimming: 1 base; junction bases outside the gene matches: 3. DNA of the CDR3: TGCGCCAGCAGCTTGGGGGCAGGGGGGAACACTGAAGCTTTCTTT. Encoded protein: CASSLGAGGNTEAFF.

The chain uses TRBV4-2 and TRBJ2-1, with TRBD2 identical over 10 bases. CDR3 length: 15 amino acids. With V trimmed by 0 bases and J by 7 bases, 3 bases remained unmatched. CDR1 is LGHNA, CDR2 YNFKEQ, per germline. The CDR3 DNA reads TGTGCCAGCAGCCAAGATTGGGGACTAGCGAATGAGCAGTTCTTC. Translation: CASSQDWGLANEQFF.

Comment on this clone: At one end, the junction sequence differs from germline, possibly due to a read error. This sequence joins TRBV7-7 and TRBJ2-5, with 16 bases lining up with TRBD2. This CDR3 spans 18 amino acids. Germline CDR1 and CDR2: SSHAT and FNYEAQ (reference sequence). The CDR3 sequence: CASSSSGLAGGTQETQYF. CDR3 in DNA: TGTGCTAGCAGCTCGTCGGGACTAGCGGGGGGGACTCAAGAGACCCAGTACTTC.

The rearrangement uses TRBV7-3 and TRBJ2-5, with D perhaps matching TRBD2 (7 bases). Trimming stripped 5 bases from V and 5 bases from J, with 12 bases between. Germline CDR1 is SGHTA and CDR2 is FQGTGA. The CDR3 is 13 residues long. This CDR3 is CASSGGAYETQYF. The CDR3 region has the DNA TGTGCCAGCAGCGGGGGGGCTTACGAGACCCAGTACTTC.

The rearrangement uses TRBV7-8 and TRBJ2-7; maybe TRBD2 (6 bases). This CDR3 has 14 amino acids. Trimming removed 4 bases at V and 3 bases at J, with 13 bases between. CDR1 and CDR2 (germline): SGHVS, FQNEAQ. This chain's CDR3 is CASSWNPGVYEQYF. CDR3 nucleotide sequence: TGTGCCAGCAGCTGGAATCCGGGAGTCTACGAGCAGTACTTC.

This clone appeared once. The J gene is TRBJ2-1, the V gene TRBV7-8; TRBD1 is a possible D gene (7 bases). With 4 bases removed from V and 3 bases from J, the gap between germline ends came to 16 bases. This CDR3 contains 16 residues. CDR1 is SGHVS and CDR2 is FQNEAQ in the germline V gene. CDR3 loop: CASSSPGGPLYNEQFF. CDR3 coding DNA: TGTGCCAGCAGCTCCCCAGGGGGGCCCCTCTACAATGAGCAGTTCTTC.

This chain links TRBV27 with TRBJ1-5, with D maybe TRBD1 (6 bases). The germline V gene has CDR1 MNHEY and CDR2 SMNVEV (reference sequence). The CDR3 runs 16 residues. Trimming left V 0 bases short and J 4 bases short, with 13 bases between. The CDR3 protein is CASSLSSQGINQPQHF. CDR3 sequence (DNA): TGTGCCAGCAGTTTATCGAGTCAGGGGATTAATCAGCCCCAGCATTTT.